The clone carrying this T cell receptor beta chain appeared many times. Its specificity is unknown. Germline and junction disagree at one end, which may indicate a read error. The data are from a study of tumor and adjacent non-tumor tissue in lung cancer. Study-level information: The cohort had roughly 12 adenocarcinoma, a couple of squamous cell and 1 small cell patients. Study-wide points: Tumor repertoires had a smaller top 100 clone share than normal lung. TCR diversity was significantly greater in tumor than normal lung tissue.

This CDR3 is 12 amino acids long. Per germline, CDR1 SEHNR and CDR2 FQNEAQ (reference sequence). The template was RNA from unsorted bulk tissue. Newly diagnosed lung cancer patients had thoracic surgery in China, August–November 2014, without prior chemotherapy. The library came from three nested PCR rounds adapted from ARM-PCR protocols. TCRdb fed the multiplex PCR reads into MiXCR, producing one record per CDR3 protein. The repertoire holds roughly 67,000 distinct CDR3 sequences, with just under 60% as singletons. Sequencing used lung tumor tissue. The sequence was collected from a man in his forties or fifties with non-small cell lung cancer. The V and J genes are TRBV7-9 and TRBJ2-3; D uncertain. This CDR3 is CASSLASDTQYF. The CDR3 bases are TGCGCCAGCAGCCTGGCCTCAGATACGCAGTATTTT.